A selection of T cell receptor beta chains follows, all from one sample in a study of blood T cell repertoires in COVID-19. Assay: immunoSEQ multiplex PCR; the TCRdb copy retains only in-frame clones and omits some. The profile covers around 250,000 clones, with under 90% appearing a single time and 15% to 17% taken by the ten largest. The sequenced sample was PBMCs or T cells enriched from blood (not recorded which). The receptors derive from a man younger than 35 who had recovered from COVID-19. Each CDR3 is given with its conserved first and last residue. A D gene is named only where the DNA matches it firmly. Expanded clones get a size class; other rows say once, few or many, or leave the size out.

D,V,J,size,DNA,CDR3
TRBD2,TRBV9,TRBJ2-7,-,TGTGCCAGCAGCCCCTATTCTACTAGCGGCTACGAGCAGTACTTC,CASSPYSTSGYEQYF
TRBD1,TRBV5-5,TRBJ2-5,-,TGTGCCAGCAGCTTTCAGGGGGAAAGGGAGACCCAGTACTTC,CASSFQGERETQYF
-,TRBV4-1,TRBJ2-1,-,TGCGCCAGCAGCCAAGCGACAGGTGAGCAGTTCTTC,CASSQATGEQFF
-,TRBV19,TRBJ2-7,-,TGTGCCAGTAGTATAGCTGTCAGGGTCCACGAGCAGTACTTC,CASSIAVRVHEQYF
-,TRBV12-3/TRBV12-4,TRBJ1-2,-,TGTGCCAGCAGTTTAGGTCCGAGGGGCTACACCTTC,CASSLGPRGYTF
TRBD2,TRBV27,TRBJ2-3,many,TGTGCCAGCAGCCGAATCCCCGTCGGGGGGAGAGAGACAGATACGCAGTATTTT,CASSRIPVGGRETDTQYF
TRBD1,TRBV19,TRBJ1-2,-,TGTGCCGGAAAACGACAGGGCACAAACTATGGCTACACCTTC,CAGKRQGTNYGYTF
-,TRBV7-2,TRBJ2-1,-,TGTGCCAGCAGCTTAAATGGGGCCAACAATGAGCAGTTCTTC,CASSLNGANNEQFF
TRBD1,TRBV6-5,TRBJ2-5,-,TGTGCCAGCAGCCGCGGACAGGGGGCGGGAGAGACCCAGTACTTC,CASSRGQGAGETQYF
TRBD1,TRBV27,TRBJ2-6,-,TGTGCCAGCAGTACAAGACAGGGTTCTGGGGCCAACGTCCTGACTTTC,CASSTRQGSGANVLTF
TRBD2,TRBV2,TRBJ2-5,-,TGTGCCAGCAGTGGGACTAGCGGGGCGGGCGGGCAGACCCAGTACTTC,CASSGTSGAGGQTQYF
-,TRBV19,TRBJ2-6,-,TGTGCCAGTAGTATAGTCCGCTCTGGGGCCAACGTCCTGACTTTC,CASSIVRSGANVLTF
-,TRBV7-2,TRBJ1-1,-,TGTGCCAGCAGCTTTTACAGGGTTCTTAACACTGAAGCTTTCTTT,CASSFYRVLNTEAFF
-,TRBV6-1,TRBJ1-2,-,TGTGCCAGCAGTGAAGTGTTCGGGGAGTTGGTGGGGGGCTACACCTTC,CASSEVFGELVGGYTF
TRBD1,TRBV19,TRBJ2-7,-,TGTGCCAGTAGTCCAGACAGGGGATCCTACGAGCAGTACTTC,CASSPDRGSYEQYF
-,TRBV2,TRBJ1-5,-,TGTGCCAGCAGTGACCGAGACAGGTTTTCACAGCCCCAGCATTTT,CASSDRDRFSQPQHF
-,TRBV18,TRBJ2-3,-,TGTGCCAGCTCACCACGAGTGGTGGGACACACAGATACGCAGTATTTT,CASSPRVVGHTDTQYF
TRBD1,TRBV10-3,TRBJ1-1,-,TGTGCCATCAGTGTTACCGGACAGGGAAAGAACACTGAAGCTTTCTTT,CAISVTGQGKNTEAFF
TRBD1,TRBV29-1,TRBJ2-1,-,TGCAGCGTACAACTACAGGGGGCTAATTCCTACAATGAGCAGTTCTTC,CSVQLQGANSYNEQFF
TRBD1,TRBV5-4,TRBJ2-5,-,TGTGCCAGCAGCCCCTCGGCGGGACAGGGACCCCAAGAGACCCAGTACTTC,CASSPSAGQGPQETQYF
-,TRBV2,TRBJ1-2,-,TGTGCCAGCACGTTGAGGGGAGGAAACTATGGCTACACCTTC,CASTLRGGNYGYTF
TRBD1,TRBV7-8,TRBJ1-2,-,TGTGCCAGCAGCTTGGGGGGACAGGGCTATGGCTACACCTTC,CASSLGGQGYGYTF
TRBD1,TRBV19,TRBJ2-2,-,TGTGCCAGTACCCCCACAGGGACAGTAATCTACGGGGAGCTGTTTTTT,CASTPTGTVIYGELFF
-,TRBV3-1/TRBV3-2,TRBJ1-2,once,TGTGCCAGCAGCCAAGAGGCGGATTGGAACTATGGCTACACCTTC,CASSQEADWNYGYTF
TRBD1,TRBV28,TRBJ2-2,once,TGTGCCAGCAGGGCCGGGACAGATTTGACCGGGGAGCTGTTTTTT,CASRAGTDLTGELFF
-,TRBV11-3,TRBJ2-3,-,TGTGCCAGCAGCTATCCCCCCTGGGCGGGGGCGGGCACAGATACGCAGTATTTT,CASSYPPWAGAGTDTQYF
TRBD1,TRBV6-6,TRBJ1-1,-,TGTGCCAGCAGTTACTCGGGACAGGGGGCTGAAGCTTTCTTT,CASSYSGQGAEAFF
-,TRBV5-1,TRBJ1-6,-,TGCGCCAGCAGCTTAGGACAGCATCATAATTCACCCCTCCACTTT,CASSLGQHHNSPLHF